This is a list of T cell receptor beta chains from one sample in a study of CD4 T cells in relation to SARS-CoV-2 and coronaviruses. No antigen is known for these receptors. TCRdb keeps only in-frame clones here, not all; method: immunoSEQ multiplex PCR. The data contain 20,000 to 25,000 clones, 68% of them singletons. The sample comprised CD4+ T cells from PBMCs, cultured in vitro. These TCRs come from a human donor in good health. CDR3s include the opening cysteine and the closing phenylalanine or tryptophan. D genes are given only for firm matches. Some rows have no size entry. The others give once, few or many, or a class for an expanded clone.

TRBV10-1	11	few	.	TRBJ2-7	TGCGCCAGCGGCGACTCCTACGAGCAGTACTTC	CASGDSYEQYF
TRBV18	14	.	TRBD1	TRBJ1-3	TGTGCCAGCTCCACAGGGGGATCTGGAAACACCATATATTTT	CASSTGGSGNTIYF
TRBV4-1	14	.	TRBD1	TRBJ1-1	TGCGCCAGCAGCGAACCGGGACAGGTTTTCGAAGCTTTCTTT	CASSEPGQVFEAFF
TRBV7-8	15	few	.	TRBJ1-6	TGTGCCAGCAGCGCCAGTTCAGGGGAATACTCACCCCTCCACTTT	CASSASSGEYSPLHF
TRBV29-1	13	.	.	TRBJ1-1	TGCAGCGCCAGCGGGGGGATTGGGACTGAAGCTTTCTTT	CSASGGIGTEAFF
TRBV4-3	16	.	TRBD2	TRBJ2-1	TGCGCCAGCAGCCAAGAGGGACTAGCTATGTACAATGAGCAGTTCTTC	CASSQEGLAMYNEQFF
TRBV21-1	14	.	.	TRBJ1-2	TGTGCCAGCAGCAAATCCGCCAGCCGATATGGCTACACCTTC	CASSKSASRYGYTF
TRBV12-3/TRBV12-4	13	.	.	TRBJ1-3	TGTGCCAGCAGTTTCTGGGCTGGAAACACCATATATTTT	CASSFWAGNTIYF
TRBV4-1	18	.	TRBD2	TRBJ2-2	TGCGCCAGCAGCCCCCCCGGGGGGACTAGCGACGCACCGGGGGAGCTGTTTTTT	CASSPPGGTSDAPGELFF
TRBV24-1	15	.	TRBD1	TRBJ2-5	TGTGCCACCAGTGATGGGACAGGGGGCCGGGAGACCCAGTACTTC	CATSDGTGGRETQYF
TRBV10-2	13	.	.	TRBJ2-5	TGCGCCAGCAGTGAGAGGCTAGAGGGGACCCAGTACTTC	CASSERLEGTQYF
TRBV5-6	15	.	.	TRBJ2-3	TGTGCCAGCAGCTTGGGTCTCAGGGGCACAGATACGCAGTATTTT	CASSLGLRGTDTQYF
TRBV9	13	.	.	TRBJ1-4	TGTGCCAGCAGCGTAAACACAAGAGAAAAACTGTTTTTT	CASSVNTREKLFF
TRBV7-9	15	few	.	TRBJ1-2	TGTGCCAGCAGCTTAGCGGGACAAGTCCGTGGTGGCTACACCTTC	CASSLAGQVRGGYTF
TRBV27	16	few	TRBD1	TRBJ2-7	TGTGCCAGCAGATCAAAGGGACAGGGGGCTGTCTACGAGCAGTACTTC	CASRSKGQGAVYEQYF
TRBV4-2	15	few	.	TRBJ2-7	TGTGCCAGCAGCCAAGATCACCAGGGTTTTGGCGAGCAGTACTTC	CASSQDHQGFGEQYF
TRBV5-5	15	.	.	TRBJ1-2	TGTGCCAGCAGCTTGGGGATGACAGGTGGGCTGGGCTACACCTTC	CASSLGMTGGLGYTF
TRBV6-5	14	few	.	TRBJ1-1	TGTGCCAGCAGTTACTCGAGGGGCGGTTATGGGGCTTTCTTT	CASSYSRGGYGAFF
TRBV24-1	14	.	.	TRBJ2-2	TGTGCCACCAGTGCAGGGTTTAACACCGGGGAGCTGTTTTTT	CATSAGFNTGELFF
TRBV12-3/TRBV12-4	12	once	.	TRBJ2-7	TGTGCCAGCAGTTTAAGCGCCTTGCAGCTGTACTTC	CASSLSALQLYF
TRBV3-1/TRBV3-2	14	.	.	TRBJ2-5	TGTGCCAGCAGCCAAGGTCGAGGGGTGGAGACCCAGTACTTC	CASSQGRGVETQYF
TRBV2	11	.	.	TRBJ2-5	TGTGCCAGCAGCCCGGAAGAGACCCAGTACTTC	CASSPEETQYF
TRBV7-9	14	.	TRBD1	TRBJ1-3	TGTGCCAGCAGCATGACAGGGACTGGAAACACCATATATTTT	CASSMTGTGNTIYF
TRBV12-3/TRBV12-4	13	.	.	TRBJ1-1	TGTGCCAGCAGTCCCTGGGCGCGTTCGGAAGCTTTCTTT	CASSPWARSEAFF
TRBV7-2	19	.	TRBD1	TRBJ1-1	TGTGCCAGCAGCAAAGCGGGTGGTCAGGGGACAGGGGTGTCCACTGAAGCTTTCTTT	CASSKAGGQGTGVSTEAFF
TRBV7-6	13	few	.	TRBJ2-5	TGTGCCAGCAGCTTAGTGTTCCAAGAGACCCAGTACTTC	CASSLVFQETQYF
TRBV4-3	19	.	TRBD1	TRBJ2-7	TGCGCCAGCAGCCAAGGTCTGGACAGGGGGCGCCTCCGCTCCTACGAGCAGTACTTC	CASSQGLDRGRLRSYEQYF
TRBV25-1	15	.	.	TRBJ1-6	TGTGCCAGCAGAGACGACAGAATTACTAATTCACCCCTCCACTTT	CASRDDRITNSPLHF
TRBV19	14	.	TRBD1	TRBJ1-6	TGTGCCAGTAGTTTGCAGGGGGTTAATTCACCCCTCCACTTT	CASSLQGVNSPLHF
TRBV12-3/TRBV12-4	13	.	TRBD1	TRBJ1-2	TGTGCCAGCAGTGGGGGACAGGTCTATGGCTACACCTTC	CASSGGQVYGYTF
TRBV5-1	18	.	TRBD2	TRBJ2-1	TGCGCCAGCAGGGTTGGGGGGGGTGTCGATCGGAATTACAATGAGCAGTTCTTC	CASRVGGGVDRNYNEQFF
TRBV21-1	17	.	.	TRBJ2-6	TGTGCCAGCAGCAAAGCCTTTCGGACCCCCGGGGCCAACGTCCTGACTTTC	CASSKAFRTPGANVLTF
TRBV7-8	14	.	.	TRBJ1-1	TGTGCCAGCAGCTTAAATAGCTGGAACACTGAAGCTTTCTTT	CASSLNSWNTEAFF
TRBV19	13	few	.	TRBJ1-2	TGTGCCAGTAACTCACCGGGACTCTATGGCTACACCTTC	CASNSPGLYGYTF
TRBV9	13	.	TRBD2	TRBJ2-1	TGTGCCAGCAGCGTAGAGACTAGCGGGGCTCAGTTCTTC	CASSVETSGAQFF
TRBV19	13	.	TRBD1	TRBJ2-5	TGTGCCAGTAGTCGTAACAGGGGAGAGACCCAGTACTTC	CASSRNRGETQYF
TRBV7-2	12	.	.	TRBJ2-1	TGTGCCAGCAGCCACCCGGGGACGCCCAAGTTCTTC	CASSHPGTPKFF
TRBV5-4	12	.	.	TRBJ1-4	TGTGCCAGCAGCACCCCTGGCGAAAAACTGTTTTTT	CASSTPGEKLFF
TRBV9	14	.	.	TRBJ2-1	TGTGCCAGCAGCGTAGGCGGGGCTCACAATGAGCAGTTCTTC	CASSVGGAHNEQFF
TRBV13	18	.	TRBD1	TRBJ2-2	TGTGCCAGCAGCTTCCTTTCCAGGGGGCCGGCGAACACCGGGGAGCTGTTTTTT	CASSFLSRGPANTGELFF
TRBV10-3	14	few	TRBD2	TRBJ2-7	TGTGCCATCATGTCGGGGAGGGGCTCCTACGAGCAGTACTTC	CAIMSGRGSYEQYF
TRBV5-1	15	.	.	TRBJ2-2	TGCGCCAGCAGCTTGGCTGGGGATTGGAACGGGGAGCTGTTTTTT	CASSLAGDWNGELFF
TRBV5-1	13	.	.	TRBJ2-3	TGCGCCAGCAGCTTGGCGGGGACAGATACGCAGTATTTT	CASSLAGTDTQYF
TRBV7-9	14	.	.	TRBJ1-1	TGTGCCAGCAGCGCGCGAGGGATGCGGACTGAAGCTTTCTTT	CASSARGMRTEAFF
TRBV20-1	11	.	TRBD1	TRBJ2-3	TGCAGTGCTTTGGACAGGGATACGCAGTATTTT	CSALDRDTQYF
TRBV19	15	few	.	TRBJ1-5	TGTGCCAGTAGCCGTTTAGGGGTTTTAAATCAGCCCCAGCATTTT	CASSRLGVLNQPQHF
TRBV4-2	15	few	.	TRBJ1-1	TGTGCCAGCAGCCAAGCGCGGCAGGGTAACGGTGAAGCTTTCTTT	CASSQARQGNGEAFF
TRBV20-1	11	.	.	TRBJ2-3	TGCAGTGCGTTACTGACAGATACGCAGTATTTT	CSALLTDTQYF
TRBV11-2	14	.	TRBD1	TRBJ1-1	TGTGCCAGCAGACTGACAGGGTTGAACACTGAAGCTTTCTTT	CASRLTGLNTEAFF
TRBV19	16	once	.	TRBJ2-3	TGTGCCAGTACCCCGGTGGGTTCCCCGGGGCTAGATACGCAGTATTTT	CASTPVGSPGLDTQYF
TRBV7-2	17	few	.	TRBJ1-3	TGTGCCAGCAGCTTAGAGGCCGGAGGTAACTCTGGAAACACCATATATTTT	CASSLEAGGNSGNTIYF
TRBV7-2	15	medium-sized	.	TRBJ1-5	TGTGCCAGCAGCCAAATCCGGGTCCACAATCAGCCCCAGCATTTT	CASSQIRVHNQPQHF
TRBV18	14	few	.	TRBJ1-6	TGTGCCAGCTCACCCTTTGTTGGGGACTCACCCCTCCACTTT	CASSPFVGDSPLHF
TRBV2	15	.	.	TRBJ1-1	TGTGCCAGCAGTGAAGTAGGTATTGGGAACACTGAAGCTTTCTTT	CASSEVGIGNTEAFF
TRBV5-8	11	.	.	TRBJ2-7	TGTGCCAGCAGCTTCGGGGGCGAGCAGTACTTC	CASSFGGEQYF
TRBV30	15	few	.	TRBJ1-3	TGTGCCTGGAGTGTTGGGACGAGCTCTGGAAACACCATATATTTT	CAWSVGTSSGNTIYF
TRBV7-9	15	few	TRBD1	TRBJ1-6	TGTGCCAGCAGCCGAATAGGACAGGTATACTCACCCCTCCACTTT	CASSRIGQVYSPLHF
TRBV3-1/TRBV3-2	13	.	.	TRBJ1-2	TGTGCCAGCAGCCAAGGGACCCGGGGTGGCTACACCTTC	CASSQGTRGGYTF